This T cell receptor beta chain is from a study of cytomegalovirus exposure and HLA in healthy donors. Overall study findings and caveats: The study had only CMV serostatus as immune exposure information. It is likely that the observed cluster of highly shared sequence variants was a sequencing artifact. A later analysis revealed that TCR association rates differed between HLA loci, peaking at DRB1 and bottoming out at HLA-C. Associated with cytomegalovirus, according to the listing, were 150 to 200 TCR beta chains.

Germline V CDR1 and CDR2: SNHLY, FYNNEI. This CDR3 contains 12 residues. The V segment lost 7 bases and the J segment 4 bases; nucleotides outside the gene matches: 2. The study ran its PCR with 60 Vbeta and 13 Jbeta primers. Measured with immunoSEQ multiplex PCR; TCRdb has only the in-frame clones, and not every one. The table lists 85,000 to 100,000 clones, 63% of them singletons. Details on this clone: Its antigen is unknown.

This chain uses TRBV2 with TRBJ1-2; 8 nucleotides match TRBD1. The sample consisted of PBMCs. This sequence was found in a woman aged 25 to 39 in good health and CMV-seronegative. The CDR3 sequence is CASIGQGYGYTF. The CDR3 region has the DNA TGTGCCAGCATCGGACAGGGCTATGGCTACACCTTC.